One and the same sample provided the 27 T cell receptor beta chains below, sequenced in a study of blood T cell repertoires in COVID-19. Profiling relied on immunoSEQ multiplex PCR, and the TCRdb table lists in-frame clones only, not all of them. Of over 200,000 clones detected, approximately 88% appear once; the ten largest clones hold roughly 6.5%. The sample taken for sequencing was peripheral blood. Receptors were obtained from a man in his sixties who had recovered from COVID-19.

The chain combines TRBV7-9 with TRBJ2-3, with D maybe TRBD2 (7 bases). Trimming cost V 1 base and J 0 bases, with 11 bases left between them. The CDR3 is 16 residues long. Germline assignment: CDR1 SEHNR and CDR2 FQNEAQ (reference sequence). The CDR3 region is CASSLVRGLSTDTQYF. CDR3 sequence (DNA): TGTGCCAGCAGCTTAGTCAGGGGACTAAGCACAGATACGCAGTATTTT.

The chain links TRBV3-1 (or the pseudogene TRBV3-2) to TRBJ1-2, with 8 bases identical to TRBD1. V shed 4 bases and J 5 bases; nucleotides not matched to a gene: 6. The CDR3 is 14 residues long. The germline gives CDR1 LGHDT, CDR2 YNNKEL (reference sequence). CDR3 coding DNA: TGTGCCAGCAGCCCGGGACAGGCCAAGTATGGCTACACCTTC. Translating gives CASSPGQAKYGYTF.

This clone was recorded once. This chain connects TRBV4-3 to TRBJ2-4; D gene unclear. V was clipped by 3 bases and J by 0 bases, with 12 bases between them. The CDR3 runs to 16 residues. Germline-derived CDR1 and CDR2 are LGHNA and YSLEER. The CDR3 sequence is CASSQTVDPAKNIQYF. The CDR3 nucleotides read TGCGCCAGCAGCCAGACTGTAGACCCAGCCAAAAACATTCAGTACTTC.

The chain has TRBV7-2 and TRBJ2-5; 11 nucleotides align to TRBD2. The germline V gene has CDR1 SGHTA and CDR2 FQGNSA. J lost 0 bases, V lost 3 bases, and 3 bases had no gene match. CDR3 length: 16 residues. As DNA, the CDR3 is TGTGCCAGCAGCTTTTCTAGCGGGAGGAACCAAGAGACCCAGTACTTC. As protein: CASSFSSGRNQETQYF. Drawing the rest from reference TRBV7-2 and TRBJ2-5, the complete variable domain is GAGVSQSPSNKVTEKGKDVELRCDPISGHTALYWYRQSLGQGLEFLIYFQGNSAPDKSGLPSDRFSAERTGGSVSTLTIQRTQQEDSAVYLCASSFSSGRNQETQYFGPGTRLLVL.

This clone was seen only once. V and J are TRBV6-5 and TRBJ1-2; D not certain. This CDR3 comprises 14 residues. V lost 2 bases, J lost 4 bases, and 11 bases lay in between. Germline V gene sequence: CDR1 MNHEY, CDR2 SVGAGI. The CDR3 protein is CASSYGTGIYGYTF. The CDR3 nucleotides read TGTGCCAGCAGTTACGGAACGGGGATCTATGGCTACACCTTC.

This clone showed up many times. CDR3 DNA: TGTGCCAGCAGTGGACTAGCGGGGGACGAGCAGTACTTC. This translates into CASSGLAGDEQYF. This sequence joins TRBV3-1 (or the pseudogene TRBV3-2) and TRBJ2-7; TRBD2 aligns across 13 bases. The CDR3 consists of 13 residues. The trim removed 6 bases at V and 5 bases at J, leaving 1 base unmatched. CDR1 and CDR2 from the germline V gene are LGHDT and YNNKEL (reference sequence).

This clone has more than one count but fewer than ten. CDR3 coding DNA: TGTGCCAGCAGCACCGCCCAACGGGCTACGAACCCGGGAGTGAACACTGAAGCTTTCTTT. The encoded protein is CASSTAQRATNPGVNTEAFF. The chain links TRBV9 to TRBJ1-1; D not resolved. Trimming cost V 4 bases and J 0 bases, with 28 bases left between them. The CDR3 contains 20 residues. In germline, CDR1 is SGDLS, CDR2 YYNGEE.

This clone was counted a single time. The chain couples TRBV18 to TRBJ2-7; weak D call: TRBD1 (6 bases). Trimming removed 3 bases at V and 0 bases at J, with 24 bases between. Germline CDR1 is KGHSH and CDR2 is LQKENI. The length of the CDR3 is 19 residues. CDR3 nucleotide sequence: TGTGCCAGCTCACCCATCCGTCCGGACAGTGAAAAGGTCTCCTACGAGCAGTACTTC. Translating it yields CASSPIRPDSEKVSYEQYF.

This rearrangement joins TRBV19 to TRBJ1-1, with 8 bases fitting TRBD1. Germline V gene lookup returns CDR1 LNHDA and CDR2 SQIVND (reference sequence). V trimming: 1 base; J trimming: 5 bases; junction bases outside the gene matches: 3. This CDR3 spans 14 amino acids. The DNA for the CDR3 is TGTGCCAGTAGTATAGTACAGGGGGGAACTGAAGCTTTCTTT. Protein product: CASSIVQGGTEAFF.

Only one count was recorded for this clone. The chain joins TRBV10-2 to TRBJ2-5; 11 nucleotides match TRBD2. Germline CDR1 reads WSHSY; CDR2 reads SAAADI. CDR3 size: 17 residues. Trimming took 2 bases from V and 5 from J; bases not matched to a gene: 10. In DNA, the CDR3 is TGCGCCAGCAGTGAGCCCGTACTAGCGGGAGTAGTTGAGACCCAGTACTTC. This encodes CASSEPVLAGVVETQYF.

The chain recombines TRBV2 with TRBJ2-7, with D perhaps matching TRBD2 (6 bases). The CDR3 covers 14 residues. V lost 4 bases, J lost 3 bases, and 13 bases lay in between. Germline CDR1 and CDR2: SNHLY and FYNNEI. The CDR3 loop is CASSVLAPHYEQYF. The CDR3 DNA reads as TGTGCCAGCAGTGTCCTAGCGCCCCACTACGAGCAGTACTTC.

This chain connects TRBV18 to TRBJ1-2; D uncertain. This CDR3 region has 16 residues. Trimming cost V 4 bases and J 2 bases, with 17 bases left between them. Germline V gene sequence: CDR1 KGHSH, CDR2 LQKENI. CDR3 DNA sequence: TGTGCCAGCTCACGCACGGTCCGGGAGTTGAACTATGGCTACACCTTC. It codes for CASSRTVRELNYGYTF.

J is TRBJ1-1 and V is TRBV3-1 (or the pseudogene TRBV3-2); the match to TRBD1 covers 7 bases. V dropped 6 bases and J dropped 4; count of bases not matched to a gene: 8. Germline CDR1 and CDR2: LGHDT and YNNKEL (reference sequence). This CDR3 has 14 amino acids. The CDR3 sequence is CASRRQGWGTEAFF. In nucleotides, the CDR3 is TGTGCCAGCAGGCGACAGGGATGGGGCACTGAAGCTTTCTTT.

The chain is built from TRBV9 and TRBJ2-7, with 8 bases lining up with TRBD1. The CDR3 length is 15 residues. V lost 3 bases to trimming and J lost 2 bases; unmatched junction nucleotides: 7. Germline V gives CDR1 SGDLS, CDR2 YYNGEE. The CDR3 region is CASSAGQAGPYEQYF. The CDR3 DNA reads as TGTGCCAGCAGCGCGGGACAGGCTGGCCCCTACGAGCAGTACTTC. Full variable domain (rest looked up from reference TRBV9 and TRBJ2-7): DSGVTQTPKHLITATGQRVTLRCSPRSGDLSVYWYQQSLDQGLQFLIQYYNGEERAKGNILERFSAQQFPDLHSELNLSSLELGDSALYFCASSAGQAGPYEQYFGPGTRLTVT.

The chain joins TRBV6-5 to TRBJ1-3; 9 nucleotides agree with TRBD1. V lost 0 bases to trimming and J lost 4 bases; unmatched junction nucleotides: 1. The CDR3 is 15 residues long. Germline V lookup: CDR1 MNHEY, CDR2 SVGAGI. CDR3 in DNA: TGTGCCAGCAGTTACTCGGGGACAGGGGGAAACACCATATATTTT. Protein sequence: CASSYSGTGGNTIYF.

This rearrangement joins TRBV9 to TRBJ1-3; 8 bases are shared with TRBD1. Germline V gives CDR1 SGDLS, CDR2 YYNGEE. The CDR3 is made up of 15 amino acids. Trimming cost V 3 bases and J 3 bases; bases outside gene matches: 5. CDR3 residues: CASSEGQVLGNTIYF. In nucleotides, the CDR3 is TGTGCCAGCAGCGAGGGACAGGTCCTTGGAAACACCATATATTTT.

V and J are TRBV27 and TRBJ2-7, with a tentative D call TRBD1 (5 bases). The CDR3 runs to 15 residues. From germline, CDR1 is MNHEY and CDR2 SMNVEV (reference sequence). Trimming took 3 bases from V and 3 from J, leaving 15 bases between them. CDR3 residues: CASSLGRKVIYEQYF. CDR3 coding DNA: TGTGCCAGCAGTTTGGGGCGAAAAGTTATCTACGAGCAGTACTTC.

CDR3 nucleotide sequence: TGTGCCAGCAGTATGGAAATCGGGACAGGAAATCAGCCCCAGCATTTT. Protein: CASSMEIGTGNQPQHF. This chain connects TRBV6-6 to TRBJ1-5, with TRBD1 identical over 8 bases. The CDR3 contains 16 residues. Looked up from germline, CDR1 is MNHNY and CDR2 is SVGAGI (reference sequence). Trimming cost V 5 bases and J 4 bases; bases outside gene matches: 10.

The chain employs TRBV5-1 and TRBJ1-1; 12 bases are shared with TRBD1. V was clipped by 3 bases and J by 5 bases; unmatched bases: 5. CDR1 SGHRS and CDR2 YFSETQ come from the germline V gene. The CDR3 covers 15 residues. CDR3 in DNA: TGCGCCAGCAGCTGGGGGACAGGGGGCTGGACTGAAGCTTTCTTT. Protein sequence: CASSWGTGGWTEAFF.

The gene calls are TRBV27 and TRBJ1-1, with D possibly matching TRBD1 (5 bases). V gave up 1 base and J gave up 4 bases, with 13 bases separating them. Germline V CDR1 and CDR2: MNHEY, SMNVEV (reference sequence). There are 15 residues in the CDR3. The chain's CDR3 is CASSLLAGMSTEAFF. The CDR3 DNA reads TGTGCCAGCAGTTTATTGGCAGGGATGAGCACTGAAGCTTTCTTT.

This sequence joins TRBV9 and TRBJ2-1, with 7 bases aligning to TRBD2. The V and J ends lost 7 bases and 7 bases, in that order; junction bases with no gene match: 20. Germline V CDR1 and CDR2: SGDLS, YYNGEE. The CDR3 is made up of 17 amino acids. CDR3 sequence (DNA): TGTGCCAGCTTCCGGAGGGAGGGCGGGAGAAATTGGAATGAGCAGTTCTTC. The encoded protein is CASFRREGGRNWNEQFF. Full variable domain (outside the CDR3, taken from reference TRBV9 and TRBJ2-1): DSGVTQTPKHLITATGQRVTLRCSPRSGDLSVYWYQQSLDQGLQFLIQYYNGEERAKGNILERFSAQQFPDLHSELNLSSLELGDSALYFCASFRREGGRNWNEQFFGPGTRLTVL.

The chain carries TRBV20-1 and TRBJ2-1; the match to TRBD2 covers 7 bases. The V gene end was trimmed by 3 bases and the J gene end by 3 bases; junction bases not matched to a gene: 5. Germline V gives CDR1 DFQATT, CDR2 SNEGSKA (reference sequence). The CDR3 spans 14 residues. CDR3 coding DNA: TGCAGTGCTAGTTCTCGGACTAGCTACAATGAGCAGTTCTTC. It yields the protein CSASSRTSYNEQFF.

This chain links TRBV10-1 with TRBJ2-1; D is ambiguous. V dropped 6 bases and J dropped 0 bases, with 15 bases sitting between them. Germline V gene sequence: CDR1 WNHNN, CDR2 SYGVQD (reference sequence). This CDR3 is 16 amino acids long. The CDR3: CASRYPWLSSYNEQFF. The DNA of the CDR3 is TGCGCCAGCAGGTACCCATGGTTGAGCTCCTACAATGAGCAGTTCTTC.

The V gene is TRBV7-2, the J gene TRBJ2-1; 9 positions match TRBD2. CDR3 size: 13 residues. Germline V lookup: CDR1 SGHTA, CDR2 FQGNSA. Trimming removed 1 base from V and 11 bases from J; junction bases left unmatched: 3. This chain's CDR3 is CASSLGGGVKQFF. The CDR3 nucleotides read TGTGCCAGCAGCTTAGGCGGGGGGGTGAAGCAGTTCTTC.

V and J are TRBV5-6 and TRBJ2-7, with TRBD2 matching 16 bases. Losses at the gene ends were 2 bases for V and 5 bases for J; bases not matched to a gene: 10. The CDR3 sequence is 18 residues long. The germline gives CDR1 SGHDT, CDR2 YYEEEE. CDR3 nucleotides: TGTGCCAGCAGCTTTCCCCCGGGACTAGCGGGGGGGATCCACGAGCAGTACTTC. Translation gives CASSFPPGLAGGIHEQYF.

This sequence joins TRBV28 and TRBJ1-5, with 10 bases fitting TRBD1. The CDR3 length is 15 residues. The V and J ends lost 6 bases and 3 bases, in that order; junction bases with no gene match: 5. Germline CDR1 reads MDHEN; CDR2 reads SYDVKM. CDR3 sequence reads: CASSPGTGANQPQHF. CDR3 DNA: TGTGCCAGCAGCCCAGGGACAGGGGCCAATCAGCCCCAGCATTTT.

The chain carries TRBV5-1 and TRBJ2-2, with 7 bases identical to TRBD2. The CDR3 extends over 15 amino acids. In germline, CDR1 is SGHRS, CDR2 YFSETQ. V lost 0 bases to trimming and J lost 6 bases; unmatched junction nucleotides: 5. The CDR3 nucleotides read TGCGCCAGCAGCTTGGAGGGAGGGGCCGCCGGGGAGCTGTTTTTT. Residues: CASSLEGGAAGELFF.